This T cell receptor (beta chain) is from a study of response to subunit inactivated influenza vaccine. TCRdb analysed the RT-PCR reads with MiXCR anew, one entry per CDR3 protein. The sample holds 710,000 or so distinct CDR3 sequences, approximately 14% seen once. Turning to this clonotype: What it binds is not known. With a much larger clone just one base away, this may be a read error.

Study outcomes and limitations: The authors suggested that few new T cells are recruited per seasonal influenza vaccination.

Germline CDR1 is SGHTA and CDR2 is FQGTGA. Trimming left V 5 bases short and J 0 bases short, with 6 bases between. The CDR3 contains 13 residues. The V and J genes are TRBV7-3 and TRBJ2-3, with D unresolved. This sample comprised PBMCs from blood, obtained approximately 13 days after vaccination. The receptor was isolated from a man aged 50-60 years who received an inactivated influenza vaccine. The CDR3 spells CASSVTSTDTQYF. The CDR3 bases are TGTGCCAGCAGCGTCACTAGCACAGATACGCAGTATTTT.